One T cell receptor (beta chain) is described in this entry. Its antigen is not identified. The Oncomine TCR Beta short-read assay was applied to DNA of cultured CD4+ T cells. A single record per CDR3 protein comes from TCRdb applying MiXCR to the PCR reads. The table includes 15,000 to 20,000 distinct CDR3 sequences, 43% detected once. Noted treatment: 10-day PBMC culture with coronavirus spike peptide pools or control peptides (ViraFEST assay). The CDR3 covers 15 residues. The V and J ends lost 0 bases and 4 bases respectively, with 12 bases between them. The source of the sample is a study of vaccination and CD4 T cells after COVID-19. Whole-study findings and limits: Within convalescent individuals, 304 out of 307 vaccine-specific clones proved to be spike mono-reactive.

J is TRBJ1-2 and V is TRBV12-3 or TRBV12-4; D possibly corresponds to TRBD1 (6 bases). This sequence was found in a human donor who had recovered from COVID-19. The source was CD4+ T cells from blood, cultured in vitro, collected after SARS-CoV-2 vaccination. CDR3 loop: CASSLAGGQLYGYTF. CDR3 coding DNA: TGTGCCAGCAGTTTAGCGGGGGGACAACTCTATGGCTACACCTTC.